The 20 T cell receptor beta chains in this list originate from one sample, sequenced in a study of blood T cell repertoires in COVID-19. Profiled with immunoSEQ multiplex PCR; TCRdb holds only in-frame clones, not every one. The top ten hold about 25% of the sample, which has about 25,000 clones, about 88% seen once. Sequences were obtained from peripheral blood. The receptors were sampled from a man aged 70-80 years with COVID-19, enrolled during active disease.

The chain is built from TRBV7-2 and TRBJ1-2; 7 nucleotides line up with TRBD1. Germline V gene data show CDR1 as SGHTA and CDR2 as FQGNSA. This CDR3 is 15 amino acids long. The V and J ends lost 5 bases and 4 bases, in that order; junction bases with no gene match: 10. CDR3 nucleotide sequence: TGTGCCAGCAGCCAGGACGGGACAGCCCTCTATGGCTACACCTTC. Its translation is CASSQDGTALYGYTF.

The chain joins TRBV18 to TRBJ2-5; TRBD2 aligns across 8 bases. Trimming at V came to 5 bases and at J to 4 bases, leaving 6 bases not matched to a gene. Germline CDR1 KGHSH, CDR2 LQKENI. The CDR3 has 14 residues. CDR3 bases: TGTGCCAGCTCATACCTGGGACTAGGAGAGACCCAGTACTTC. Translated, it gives CASSYLGLGETQYF. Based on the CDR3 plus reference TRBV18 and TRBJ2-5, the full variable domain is NAGVMQNPRHLVRRRGQEARLRCSPMKGHSHVYWYRQLPEEGLKFMVYLQKENIIDESGMPKERFSAEFPKEGPSILRIQQVVRGDSAAYFCASSYLGLGETQYFGPGTRLLVL.

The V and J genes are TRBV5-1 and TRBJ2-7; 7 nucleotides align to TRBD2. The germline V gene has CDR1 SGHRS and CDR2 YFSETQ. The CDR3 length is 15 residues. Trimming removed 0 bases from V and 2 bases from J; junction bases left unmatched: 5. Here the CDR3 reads CASSLAASGPYEQYF. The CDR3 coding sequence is TGCGCCAGCAGCTTGGCGGCTAGCGGACCCTACGAGCAGTACTTC.

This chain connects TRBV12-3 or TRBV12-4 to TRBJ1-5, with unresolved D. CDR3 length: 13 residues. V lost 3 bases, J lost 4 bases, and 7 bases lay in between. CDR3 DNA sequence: TGTGCCAGCAGTTTGCGCGGAAATCAGCCCCAGCATTTT. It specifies CASSLRGNQPQHF.

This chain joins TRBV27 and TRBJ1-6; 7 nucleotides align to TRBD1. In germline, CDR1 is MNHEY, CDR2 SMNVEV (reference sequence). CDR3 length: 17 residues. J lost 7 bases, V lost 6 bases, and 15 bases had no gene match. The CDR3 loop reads CASRSTGLSSTNSPLHF. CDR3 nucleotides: TGTGCCAGCAGGTCGACAGGGTTGAGTTCAACGAATTCACCCCTCCACTTT.

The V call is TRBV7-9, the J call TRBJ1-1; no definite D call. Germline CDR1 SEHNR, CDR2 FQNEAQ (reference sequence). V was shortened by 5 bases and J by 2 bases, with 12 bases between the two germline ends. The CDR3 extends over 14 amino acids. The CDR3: CASSLEATNTEAFF. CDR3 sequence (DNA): TGTGCCAGCAGCCTTGAGGCGACTAACACTGAAGCTTTCTTT.

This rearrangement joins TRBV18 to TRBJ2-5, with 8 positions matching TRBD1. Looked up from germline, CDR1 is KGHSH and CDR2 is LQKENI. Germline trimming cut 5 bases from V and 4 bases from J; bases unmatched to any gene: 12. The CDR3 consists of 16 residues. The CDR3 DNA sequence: TGTGCCAGCTCAACAGCTTTAGGACAGGGTCGAGAGACCCAGTACTTC. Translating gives CASSTALGQGRETQYF.

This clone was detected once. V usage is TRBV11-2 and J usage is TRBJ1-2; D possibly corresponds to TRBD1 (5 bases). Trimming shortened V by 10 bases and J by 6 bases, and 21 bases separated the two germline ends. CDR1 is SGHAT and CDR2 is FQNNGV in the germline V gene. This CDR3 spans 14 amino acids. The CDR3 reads CATTPGTMVNGYTF. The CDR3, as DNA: TGTGCCACCACCCCAGGGACTATGGTTAATGGCTACACCTTC.

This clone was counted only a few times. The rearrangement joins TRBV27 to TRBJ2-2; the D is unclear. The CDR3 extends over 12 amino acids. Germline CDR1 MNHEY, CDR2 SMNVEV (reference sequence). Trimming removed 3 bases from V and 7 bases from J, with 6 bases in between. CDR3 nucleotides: TGTGCCAGCAGTTTGACGGGCGGGGAGCTGTTTTTT. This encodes CASSLTGGELFF.

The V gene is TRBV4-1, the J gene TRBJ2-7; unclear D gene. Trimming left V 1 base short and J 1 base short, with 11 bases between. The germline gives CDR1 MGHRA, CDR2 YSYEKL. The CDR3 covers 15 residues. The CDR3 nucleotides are TGCGCCAGCAGCCAAGCCTACTCCCTTTCCTACGAGCAGTACTTC. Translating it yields CASSQAYSLSYEQYF.

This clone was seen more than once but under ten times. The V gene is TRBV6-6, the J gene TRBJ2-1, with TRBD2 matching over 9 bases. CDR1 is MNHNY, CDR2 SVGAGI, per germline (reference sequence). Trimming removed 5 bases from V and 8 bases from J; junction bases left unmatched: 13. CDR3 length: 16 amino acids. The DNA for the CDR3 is TGTGCCAGCAGTCGAACGGGACTAGCCCCAAGGGATGAGCAGTTCTTC. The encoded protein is CASSRTGLAPRDEQFF.

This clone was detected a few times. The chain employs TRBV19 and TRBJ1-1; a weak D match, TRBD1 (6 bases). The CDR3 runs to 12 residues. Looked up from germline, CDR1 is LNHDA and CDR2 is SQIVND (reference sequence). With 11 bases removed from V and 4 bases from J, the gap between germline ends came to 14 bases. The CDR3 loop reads CAVLTGITEAFF. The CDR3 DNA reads TGTGCCGTTCTTACAGGGATCACTGAAGCTTTCTTT.

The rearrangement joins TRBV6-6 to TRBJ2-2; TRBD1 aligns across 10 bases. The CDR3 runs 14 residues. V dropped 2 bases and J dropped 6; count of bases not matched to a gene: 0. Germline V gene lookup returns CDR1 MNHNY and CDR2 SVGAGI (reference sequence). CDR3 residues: CASSYGQGAGELFF. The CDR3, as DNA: TGTGCCAGCAGTTACGGACAGGGGGCCGGGGAGCTGTTTTTT.

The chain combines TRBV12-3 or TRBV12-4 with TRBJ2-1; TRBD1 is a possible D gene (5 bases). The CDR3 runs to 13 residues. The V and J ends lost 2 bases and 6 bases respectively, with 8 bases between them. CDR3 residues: CASSLRRGNEQFF. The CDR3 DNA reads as TGTGCCAGCAGTTTACGTAGGGGCAATGAGCAGTTCTTC.

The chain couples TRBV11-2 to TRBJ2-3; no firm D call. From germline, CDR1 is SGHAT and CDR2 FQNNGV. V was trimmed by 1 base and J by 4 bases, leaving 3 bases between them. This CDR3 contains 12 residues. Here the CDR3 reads CASSLAADTQYF. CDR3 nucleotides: TGTGCCAGCAGCTTAGCTGCAGATACGCAGTATTTT. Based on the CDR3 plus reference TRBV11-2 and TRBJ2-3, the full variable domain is EAGVAQSPRYKIIEKRQSVAFWCNPISGHATLYWYQQILGQGPKLLIQFQNNGVVDDSQLPKDRFSAERLKGVDSTLKIQPAKLEDSAVYLCASSLAADTQYFGPGTRLTVL.

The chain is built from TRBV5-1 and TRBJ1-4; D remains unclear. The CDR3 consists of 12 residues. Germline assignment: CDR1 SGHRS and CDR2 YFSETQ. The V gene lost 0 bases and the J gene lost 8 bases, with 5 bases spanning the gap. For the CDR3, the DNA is TGCGCCAGCAGCTTGGACGGGGAAAAACTGTTTTTT. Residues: CASSLDGEKLFF.

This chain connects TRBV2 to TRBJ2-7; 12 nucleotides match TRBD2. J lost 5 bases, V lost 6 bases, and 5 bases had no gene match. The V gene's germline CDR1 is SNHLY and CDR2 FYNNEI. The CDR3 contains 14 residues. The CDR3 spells CASSRLAGDNEQYF. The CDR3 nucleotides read TGTGCCAGCAGCCGACTAGCGGGAGACAACGAGCAGTACTTC.

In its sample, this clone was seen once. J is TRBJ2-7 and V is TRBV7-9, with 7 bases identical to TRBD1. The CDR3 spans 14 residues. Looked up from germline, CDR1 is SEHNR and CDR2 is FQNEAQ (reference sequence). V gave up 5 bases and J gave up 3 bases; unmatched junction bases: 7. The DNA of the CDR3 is TGTGCCAGCAGCGCTACGGGACAGAACTACGAGCAGTACTTC. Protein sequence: CASSATGQNYEQYF. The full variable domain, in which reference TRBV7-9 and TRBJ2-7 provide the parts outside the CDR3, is DTGVSQNPRHKITKRGQNVTFRCDPISEHNRLYWYRQTLGQGPEFLTYFQNEAQLEKSRLLSDRFSAERPKGSFSTLEIQRTEQGDSAMYLCASSATGQNYEQYFGPGTRLTVT.

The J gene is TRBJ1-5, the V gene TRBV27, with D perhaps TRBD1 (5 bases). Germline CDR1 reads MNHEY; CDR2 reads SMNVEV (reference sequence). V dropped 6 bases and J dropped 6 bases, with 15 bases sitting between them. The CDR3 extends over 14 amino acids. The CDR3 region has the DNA TGTGCCAGCAGCCTAAGGGGTTTCGGTCAGCCCCAGCATTTT. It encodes CASSLRGFGQPQHF.

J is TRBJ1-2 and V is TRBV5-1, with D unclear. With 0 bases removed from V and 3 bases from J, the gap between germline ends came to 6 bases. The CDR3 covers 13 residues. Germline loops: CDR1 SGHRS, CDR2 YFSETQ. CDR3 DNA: TGCGCCAGCAGCTTGGCGGTAGACTATGGCTACACCTTC. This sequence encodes CASSLAVDYGYTF.